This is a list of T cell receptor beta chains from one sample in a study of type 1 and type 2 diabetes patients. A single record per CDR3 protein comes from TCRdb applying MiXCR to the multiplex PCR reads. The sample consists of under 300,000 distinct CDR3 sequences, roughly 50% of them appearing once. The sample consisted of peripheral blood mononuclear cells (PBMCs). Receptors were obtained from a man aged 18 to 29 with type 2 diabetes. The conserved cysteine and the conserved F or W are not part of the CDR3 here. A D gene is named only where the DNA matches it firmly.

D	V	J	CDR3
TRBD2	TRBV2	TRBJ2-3	ASRGTSGGADTQY
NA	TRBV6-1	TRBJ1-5	ASSEWLLSFSNQPQH
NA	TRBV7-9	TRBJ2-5	ASSLMEETQY
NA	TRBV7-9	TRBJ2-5	ASSERATQETQY
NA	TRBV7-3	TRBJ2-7	ASSLSPPSVGPYEQY
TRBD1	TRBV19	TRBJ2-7	ASSIKGAEVYEQY
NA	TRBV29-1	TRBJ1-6	SVEYLRGRISSPLH
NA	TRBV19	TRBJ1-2	ASSPGEGTVDT
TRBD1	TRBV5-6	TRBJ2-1	ASSFSGQGSQF
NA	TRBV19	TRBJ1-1	ASKGLLAEAF
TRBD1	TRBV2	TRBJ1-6	ASRGQVHNSPLH
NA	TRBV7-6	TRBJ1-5	ASSAGAESQPQH
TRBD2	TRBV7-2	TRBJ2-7	ASSLVGRLASGEAD
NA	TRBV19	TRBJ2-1	ASSIQGKHEQF
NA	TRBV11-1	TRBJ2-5	ASSLAQSGEETQY
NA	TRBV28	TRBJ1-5	ASSLTGTDQPQH